This T cell receptor (beta chain) was captured in a study of beta chain features in type 1 diabetes. Concerning this clone: Its antigen is undetermined.

Findings and caveats of the study: Researchers report that Type 1 diabetes patients had moderately but significantly shorter TCRB CDR3s across all four CD4+ subsets.

The entirety of the isolated RNA underwent reverse transcription, so expressed TCRB transcripts were sequenced. TCRdb keeps only in-frame clones here, not all; method: immunoSEQ multiplex PCR. The profile shows hundreds of thousands of clones, about an eighth of them singletons. The CDR3 has 14 residues. Between the trimmed V and J ends, which lost 0 bases and 8 bases, there was a span of 11 bases. The V gene's germline CDR1 is LNHNV and CDR2 YYDKDF (reference sequence). The V call is TRBV15, the J call TRBJ2-4; D is uncertain. Sequencing input: naive CD4+ T cells from blood. The TCR originated in a man aged 18 to 29 with type 1 diabetes. For the CDR3, the DNA is TGTGCCACCAGCAGAGATCAAGGGTCGGACATTCAGTACTTC. Protein: CATSRDQGSDIQYF.